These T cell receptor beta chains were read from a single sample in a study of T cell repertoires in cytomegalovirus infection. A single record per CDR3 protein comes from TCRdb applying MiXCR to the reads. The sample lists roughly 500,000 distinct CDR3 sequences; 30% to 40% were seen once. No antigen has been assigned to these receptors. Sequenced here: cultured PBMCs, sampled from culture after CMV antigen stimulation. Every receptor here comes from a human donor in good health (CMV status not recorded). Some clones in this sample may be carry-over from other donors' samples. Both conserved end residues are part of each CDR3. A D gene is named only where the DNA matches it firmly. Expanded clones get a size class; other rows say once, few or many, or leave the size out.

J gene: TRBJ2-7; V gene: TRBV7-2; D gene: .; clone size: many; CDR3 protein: CASSLGSTAAYEQYF; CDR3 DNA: TGTGCCAGCAGCTTAGGGTCGACGGCAGCCTACGAGCAGTACTTC
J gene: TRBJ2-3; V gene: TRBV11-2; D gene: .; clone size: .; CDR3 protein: CASSLDRTRGKDTQYF; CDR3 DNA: TGTGCCAGCAGCTTAGATCGTACCCGGGGGAAAGATACGCAGTATTTT
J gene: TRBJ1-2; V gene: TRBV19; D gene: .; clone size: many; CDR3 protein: CASSTRDGTANYGYTF; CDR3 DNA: TGTGCCAGTAGTACTCGGGATGGCACCGCAAACTATGGCTACACCTTC
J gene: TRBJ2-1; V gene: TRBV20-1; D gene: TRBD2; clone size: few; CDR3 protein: CSARRGLAASSYNEQFF; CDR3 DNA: TGCAGTGCCCGAAGAGGACTAGCGGCAAGCTCCTACAATGAGCAGTTCTTC
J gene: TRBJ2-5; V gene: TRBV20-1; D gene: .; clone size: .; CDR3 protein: CSAKDGSGGETQYF; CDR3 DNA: TGCAGTGCTAAAGATGGTTCAGGTGGGGAGACCCAGTACTTC
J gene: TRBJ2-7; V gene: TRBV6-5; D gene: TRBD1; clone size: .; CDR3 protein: CASSYGFFGQGVYEQYF; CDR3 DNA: TGTGCCAGCAGTTACGGATTCTTCGGACAGGGGGTTTACGAGCAGTACTTC
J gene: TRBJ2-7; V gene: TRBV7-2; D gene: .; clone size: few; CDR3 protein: CASSFMPQETGEQYF; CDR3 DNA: TGTGCCAGCAGCTTTATGCCACAGGAGACGGGGGAGCAGTACTTC
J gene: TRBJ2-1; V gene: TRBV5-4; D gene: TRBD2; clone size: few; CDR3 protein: CASSSGLAGYEQFF; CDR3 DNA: TGTGCCAGCAGCTCCGGACTAGCGGGCTATGAGCAGTTCTTC
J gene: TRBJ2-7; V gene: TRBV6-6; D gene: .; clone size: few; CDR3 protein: CASSYNRVGSYEQYF; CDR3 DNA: TGTGCCAGCAGTTATAACAGGGTTGGGTCCTACGAGCAGTACTTC
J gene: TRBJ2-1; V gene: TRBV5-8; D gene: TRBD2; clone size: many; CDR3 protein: CASSGGLAGLNEQFF; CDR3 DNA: TGTGCCAGCAGCGGCGGACTAGCGGGACTTAATGAGCAGTTCTTC
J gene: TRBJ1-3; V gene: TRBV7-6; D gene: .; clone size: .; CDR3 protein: CASSADGRSGNTIYF; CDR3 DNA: TGTGCCAGCAGCGCGGACGGCCGCTCTGGAAACACCATATATTTT
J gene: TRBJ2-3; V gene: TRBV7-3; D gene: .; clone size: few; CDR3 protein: CASSLAHRSTDTQYF; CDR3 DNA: TGTGCCAGCAGCTTAGCTCACAGGAGCACAGATACGCAGTATTTT
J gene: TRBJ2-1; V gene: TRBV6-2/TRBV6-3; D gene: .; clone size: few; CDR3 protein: CASTYRDEPYNEQFF; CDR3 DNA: TGTGCCAGCACCTACCGGGACGAACCTTACAATGAGCAGTTCTTC
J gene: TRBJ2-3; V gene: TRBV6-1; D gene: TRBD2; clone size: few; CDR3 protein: CASCWWGRAGDTQYF; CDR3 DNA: TGTGCCAGCTGCTGGTGGGGGAGGGCTGGAGATACGCAGTATTTT
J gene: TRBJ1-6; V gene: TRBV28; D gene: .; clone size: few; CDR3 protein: CASSSVMDSYNSPLHF; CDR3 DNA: TGTGCCAGCAGTTCAGTCATGGACAGCTATAATTCACCCCTCCACTTT
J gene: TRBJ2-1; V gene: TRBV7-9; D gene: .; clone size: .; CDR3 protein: CASSLVLGPGNEQFF; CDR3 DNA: TGTGCCAGCAGCTTAGTACTGGGTCCGGGCAATGAGCAGTTCTTC
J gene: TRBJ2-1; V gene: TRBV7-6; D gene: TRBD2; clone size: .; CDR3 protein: CASSLVAGVSSSYNEQFF; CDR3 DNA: TGTGCCAGCAGCTTAGTTGCGGGAGTGTCAAGCTCCTACAATGAGCAGTTCTTC
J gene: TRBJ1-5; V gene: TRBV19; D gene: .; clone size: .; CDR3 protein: CASSMNPGTRHQPQHF; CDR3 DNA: TGTGCCAGTAGTATGAACCCCGGGACTAGGCATCAGCCCCAGCATTTT
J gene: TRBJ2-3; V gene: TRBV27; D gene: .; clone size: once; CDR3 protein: CASSLRIGSTDTQYF; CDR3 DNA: TGTGCCAGCAGTTTAAGGATTGGGAGCACAGATACGCAGTATTTT
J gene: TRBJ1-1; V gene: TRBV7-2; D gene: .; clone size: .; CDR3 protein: CASRPTVGDTEAFF; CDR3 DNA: TGTGCCAGCAGGCCCACGGTTGGGGACACTGAAGCTTTCTTT
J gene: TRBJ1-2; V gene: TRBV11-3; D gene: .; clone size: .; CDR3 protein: CASSPGGRTVYGYTF; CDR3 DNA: TGTGCCAGCAGCCCCGGAGGGAGGACAGTTTATGGCTACACCTTC
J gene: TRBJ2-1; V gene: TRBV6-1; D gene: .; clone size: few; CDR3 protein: CASSEMRQWALRNEQFF; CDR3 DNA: TGTGCCAGCAGTGAAATGCGGCAGTGGGCCCTTAGGAATGAGCAGTTCTTC
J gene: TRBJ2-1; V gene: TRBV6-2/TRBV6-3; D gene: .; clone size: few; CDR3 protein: CASSSSNLVGNEQFF; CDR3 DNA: TGTGCCAGCAGTTCGAGCAACCTAGTCGGCAATGAGCAGTTCTTC
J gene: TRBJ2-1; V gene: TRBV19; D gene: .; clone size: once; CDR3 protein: CASSIEGYYEQFF; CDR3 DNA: TGTGCCAGTAGTATTGAGGGGTATTATGAGCAGTTCTTC
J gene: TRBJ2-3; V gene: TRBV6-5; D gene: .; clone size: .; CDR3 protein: CASSYSTPIFSDTQYF; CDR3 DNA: TGTGCCAGCAGTTACTCGACTCCCATATTCTCAGATACGCAGTATTTT
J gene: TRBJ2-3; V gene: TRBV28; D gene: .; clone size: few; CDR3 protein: CASSEGGADTQYF; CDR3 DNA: TGTGCCAGCAGTGAGGGGGGGGCAGATACGCAGTATTTT
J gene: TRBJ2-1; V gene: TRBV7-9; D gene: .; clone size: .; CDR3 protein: CASSSPPGAEQFF; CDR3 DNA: TGTGCCAGCAGTTCCCCCCCGGGTGCTGAGCAGTTCTTC
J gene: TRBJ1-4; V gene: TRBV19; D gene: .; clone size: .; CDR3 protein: CASHSVGQDNEKLFF; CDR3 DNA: TGTGCCAGCCACAGTGTTGGGCAGGATAATGAAAAACTGTTTTTT
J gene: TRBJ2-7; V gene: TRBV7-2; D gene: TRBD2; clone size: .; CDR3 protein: CASSRGLALEQYF; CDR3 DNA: TGTGCCAGCAGCCGGGGACTAGCGTTGGAGCAGTACTTC
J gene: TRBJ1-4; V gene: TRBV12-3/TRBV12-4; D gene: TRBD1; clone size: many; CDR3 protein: CASSPGQGEEKLFF; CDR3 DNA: TGTGCCAGCAGCCCAGGACAGGGCGAAGAAAAACTGTTTTTT
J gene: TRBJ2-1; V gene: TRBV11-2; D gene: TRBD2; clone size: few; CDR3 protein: CASRTGGITYNEQFF; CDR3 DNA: TGTGCCAGCCGGACGGGGGGGATAACCTACAATGAGCAGTTCTTC
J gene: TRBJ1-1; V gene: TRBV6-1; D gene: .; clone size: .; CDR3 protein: CASSSRAADKNTEAFF; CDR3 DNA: TGTGCCAGCAGTTCGAGGGCAGCGGATAAGAACACTGAAGCTTTCTTT
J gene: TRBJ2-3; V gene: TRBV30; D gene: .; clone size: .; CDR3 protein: CAWTPAPRTDTQYF; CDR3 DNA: TGTGCCTGGACCCCGGCCCCTCGCACAGATACGCAGTATTTT
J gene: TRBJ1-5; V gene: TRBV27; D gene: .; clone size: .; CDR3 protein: CASSFVYGNQPQHF; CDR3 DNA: TGTGCCAGCAGTTTCGTATACGGCAATCAGCCCCAGCATTTT
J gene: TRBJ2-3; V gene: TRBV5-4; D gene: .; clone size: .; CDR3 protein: CASSWDGDTQYF; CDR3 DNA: TGTGCCAGCAGCTGGGATGGGGATACGCAGTATTTT
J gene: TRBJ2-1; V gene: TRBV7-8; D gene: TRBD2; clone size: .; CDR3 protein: CASSPLASGSGNEQFF; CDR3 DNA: TGTGCCAGCAGCCCCTTGGCTAGCGGGAGTGGAAATGAGCAGTTCTTC
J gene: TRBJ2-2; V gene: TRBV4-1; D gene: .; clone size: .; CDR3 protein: CASSQVGGYGELFF; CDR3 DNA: TGTGCCAGCAGCCAAGTGGGGGGCTACGGGGAGCTGTTTTTT